This T cell receptor beta chain appears in the sequencing data of a study of OX40 agonist ivuxolimab in advanced cancers. Study information: The patients got ivuxolimab, which is an agonistic anti-OX40 (CD134) antibody. Intravenous ivuxolimab was administered to patients every 2 weeks at 0.01 to 10 mg/kg. Patients in dose escalation had liver, melanoma, kidney or head and neck cancers. Patients were under 90% male with ages roughly 23 to 79, mean 60.

The CDR3 contains 15 residues. Looked up from germline, CDR1 is LNHNV and CDR2 is YYDKDF (reference sequence). V was pared by 0 bases and J by 4 bases, with 10 bases between. TCRdb's copy holds only in-frame clones and misses some; the assay was immunoSEQ multiplex PCR. The sample contains about 64,000 clones, about 91% of which appear only once. This receptor was taken from an adult with an advanced solid tumor such as melanoma, head and neck, liver or kidney cancer. This chain links TRBV15 with TRBJ1-3; D gene uncertain. Here the sequenced sample was CD4+ or CD8+ T cells sorted from blood, taken in a trial of the OX40 agonist ivuxolimab. CDR3 protein: CATSRDRAPGNTIYF. The CDR3 bases are TGTGCCACCAGCAGAGATCGGGCTCCGGGAAACACCATATATTTT.